The 24 T cell receptor beta chains below all came from one sample that was sequenced in a study of T cell responses to AZD1222 COVID-19 vaccine. The protocol was immunoSEQ multiplex PCR, while the TCRdb copy is restricted to in-frame clones and leaves out a portion. Among around 140,000 clones listed, around 90% were seen once. The specimen comprised peripheral blood, sampled 28 days after the second dose of the MenACWY control vaccine. These receptor sequences come from an adult who received the MenACWY meningococcal vaccine as a control.

The chain employs TRBV3-1 (or the pseudogene TRBV3-2) and TRBJ1-3; 11 positions match TRBD1. Germline trimming cut 4 bases from V and 0 bases from J; bases unmatched to any gene: 2. Germline loops: CDR1 LGHDT, CDR2 YNNKEL (reference sequence). This CDR3 is built from 16 residues. The CDR3 DNA reads as TGTGCCAGCAGCCCGGGGACAGGGGGCTCTGGAAACACCATATATTTT. It yields the protein CASSPGTGGSGNTIYF.

This clone was counted once. J is TRBJ2-7 and V is TRBV20-1; D might be TRBD1 (5 bases). The ends were cut back, 5 bases at V and 6 bases at J, with 11 bases in the middle. The CDR3 is made up of 11 amino acids. CDR1 DFQATT and CDR2 SNEGSKA come from the germline V gene (reference sequence). The CDR3 sequence is CSASDSTEQYF. The CDR3 DNA reads as TGCAGTGCTTCTGACAGCACCGAGCAGTACTTC.

The V call is TRBV29-1, the J call TRBJ2-5, with a weak D call TRBD2 (6 bases). Trimming took 7 bases from V and 0 from J, leaving 15 bases between them. Germline CDR1 reads SQVTM; CDR2 reads ANQGSEA. This CDR3 has 14 residues. In DNA form, the CDR3 reads TGCAGCGGCCGGGACTCGATGTACCAAGAGACCCAGTACTTC. It is translated as CSGRDSMYQETQYF.

V is TRBV7-2 and J is TRBJ2-4, with D possibly TRBD1 on 6 matching bases. Germline CDR1 is SGHTA and CDR2 is FQGNSA. V lost 5 bases, J lost 9 bases, and 14 bases lay in between. The CDR3 has 13 amino acids. The DNA of the CDR3 is TGTGCCAGCAGCCCGGGGATCAGGGGCATTCAGTACTTC. The encoded protein is CASSPGIRGIQYF.

This rearrangement joins TRBV3-1 (or the pseudogene TRBV3-2) to TRBJ1-2; D gene unclear. The V end lost 1 base, the J end lost 2 bases, and 8 bases lay between the germline ends. CDR1 LGHDT and CDR2 YNNKEL come from the germline V gene (reference sequence). The CDR3 length is 14 residues. The CDR3 bases are TGTGCCAGCAGCCAAGTTGGGCAGAACTATGGCTACACCTTC. Translated, it gives CASSQVGQNYGYTF.

This rearrangement joins TRBV27 to TRBJ1-6, with D possibly matching TRBD1 (6 bases). The V gene lost 3 bases and the J gene lost 3 bases, with 12 bases spanning the gap. Germline assignment: CDR1 MNHEY and CDR2 SMNVEV (reference sequence). The CDR3 has 16 residues. CDR3 sequence reads: CASSFGQRSYNSPLHF. CDR3 sequence (DNA): TGTGCCAGCAGTTTCGGACAGCGCAGCTATAATTCACCCCTCCACTTT.

V gene TRBV18 combines with J gene TRBJ2-3; 8 bases are shared with TRBD2. The V gene end was trimmed by 3 bases and the J gene end by 2 bases; junction bases not matched to a gene: 7. Germline loops: CDR1 KGHSH, CDR2 LQKENI. The CDR3 has 16 residues. This CDR3 is CASSPGLGIFTDTQYF. For the CDR3, the DNA is TGTGCCAGCTCACCGGGACTAGGGATATTCACAGATACGCAGTATTTT.

This rearrangement joins TRBV6-6 to TRBJ2-7; D is uncertain. Trimming pared 2 bases from V and 6 bases from J, leaving 14 bases between. The CDR3 consists of 14 residues. The V gene's germline CDR1 is MNHNY and CDR2 SVGAGI (reference sequence). This chain's CDR3 is CASSYPRGYGEQYF. CDR3 coding DNA: TGTGCCAGCAGTTACCCGCGAGGATACGGCGAGCAGTACTTC.

V usage is TRBV5-5 and J usage is TRBJ1-4; 9 bases are a match to TRBD1. The germline gives CDR1 SGHKS, CDR2 YYEKEE (reference sequence). The CDR3 is 14 amino acids. V trimming: 4 bases; J trimming: 6 bases; junction bases outside the gene matches: 4. The CDR3 is CASSLRTGDEKLFF. The CDR3 DNA reads as TGTGCCAGCAGCCTCAGGACAGGGGATGAAAAACTGTTTTTT.

V is TRBV28 and J is TRBJ1-2, with D tentatively TRBD1 (5 bases). CDR1 is MDHEN and CDR2 is SYDVKM in the germline V gene. V was pared by 5 bases and J by 3 bases, with 16 bases between. There are 15 residues in the CDR3. CDR3 amino acids: CASSPTGGTYYGYTF. The CDR3 region has the DNA TGTGCCAGCAGTCCGACGGGGGGGACCTACTATGGCTACACCTTC.

The CDR3 DNA reads TGTGCCAGCAGCTTAGAAGGGGGTCCAAACTATGGCTACACCTTC. Translated: CASSLEGGPNYGYTF. The chain links TRBV7-9 to TRBJ1-2; possibly TRBD1 for D (6 bases). With 1 base removed from V and 2 bases from J, the gap between germline ends came to 11 bases. Germline loops: CDR1 SEHNR, CDR2 FQNEAQ (reference sequence). This CDR3 region has 15 residues.

The chain carries TRBV6-2 or TRBV6-3 and TRBJ1-5; D possibly corresponds to TRBD1 (5 bases). This CDR3 is built from 14 residues. V lost 2 bases and J 2 bases, leaving 7 bases between the germline ends. Per germline, CDR1 MNHEY and CDR2 SVGEGT. CDR3 residues: CASSYIQGNQPQHF. For the CDR3, the DNA is TGTGCCAGCAGTTACATACAGGGCAATCAGCCCCAGCATTTT.

V and J are TRBV18 and TRBJ2-5, with 8 bases aligning to TRBD2. The CDR3 length is 16 residues. V lost 6 bases and J lost 5; bases outside the gene matches: 14. In germline, CDR1 is KGHSH, CDR2 LQKENI. The DNA for the CDR3 is TGTGCCAGCTCGCGTACACTAGCGGCCCCCATTGAGACCCAGTACTTC. The encoded protein is CASSRTLAAPIETQYF.

This clone has just one count. The rearrangement uses TRBV4-3 and TRBJ1-6; the match to TRBD1 covers 8 bases. The CDR3 is made up of 16 amino acids. V was pared by 3 bases and J by 10 bases, with 11 bases of the junction left unmatched. Per the germline V gene, CDR1 is LGHNA and CDR2 is YSLEER. Here the CDR3 DNA reads TGCGCCAGCAGCCAGGCTCGGACAGGGTTTGGATCACCCCTCCACTTT. Encoded protein: CASSQARTGFGSPLHF.

V usage is TRBV6-2 or TRBV6-3 and J usage is TRBJ1-2; a possible D gene is TRBD1 (6 bases). Germline V lookup: CDR1 MNHEY, CDR2 SVGEGT. V shed 4 bases and J shed 7 bases, with 10 bases lying between them. The CDR3 runs to 12 residues. CDR3 coding DNA: TGTGCCAGCAGTTCCAACAGGGTTGGCTACACCTTC. It encodes CASSSNRVGYTF.

For this clone: Other DNA sequences from this sample encode an identical CDR3 as well. The rearrangement joins TRBV5-1 to TRBJ1-2, with D hard to call. V was shortened by 0 bases and J by 1 base, with 7 bases between the two germline ends. CDR3 length equals 14 residues. CDR1 and CDR2 (germline): SGHRS, YFSETQ. CDR3 bases: TGCGCCAGCAGCTTGGAATCGGTTAACTATGGCTACACCTTC. The encoded protein is CASSLESVNYGYTF.

This chain uses TRBV12-5 with TRBJ2-7; a weak D match, TRBD1 (6 bases). Between the trimmed V and J ends, which lost 5 bases and 0 bases, there was a span of 11 bases. Germline V gene sequence: CDR1 LGHNT, CDR2 FRNRAP. This CDR3 comprises 14 residues. In nucleotides, the CDR3 is TGTGCTAGTGGTGCCGGGACACACTCCTACGAGCAGTACTTC. It specifies CASGAGTHSYEQYF.

This chain connects TRBV28 to TRBJ2-1; 10 nucleotides align to TRBD2. CDR3 size: 15 residues. The germline V gene encodes CDR1 MDHEN and CDR2 SYDVKM. J gave up 6 bases and V 7 bases, and 9 bases lay outside the gene matches. For the CDR3, the DNA is TGTGCCAGCACCCTCGGGCTAGCGGGAGTCAATGAGCAGTTCTTC. Translation gives CASTLGLAGVNEQFF.

This chain links TRBV6-1 with TRBJ1-5; 7 positions match TRBD1. CDR1 is MNHNS and CDR2 is SASEGT in the germline V gene. J gave up 5 bases and V 1 base, and 11 bases lay outside the gene matches. The CDR3 extends over 17 amino acids. The CDR3: CASSEVRTGFFDQPQHF. DNA of the CDR3: TGTGCCAGCAGTGAAGTTCGGACAGGCTTTTTCGATCAGCCCCAGCATTTT.

The chain uses TRBV6-5 and TRBJ2-4; no firm D call. Trimming cost V 6 bases and J 1 base, with 10 bases left between them. Germline CDR1 reads MNHEY; CDR2 reads SVGAGI. CDR3 length: 14 amino acids. Here the CDR3 DNA reads TGTGCCAGCAGGACCCAGGAGGCCAAAAACATTCAGTACTTC. The encoded protein is CASRTQEAKNIQYF.

The J gene is TRBJ2-5, the V gene TRBV7-2, with 9 positions matching TRBD2. V dropped 5 bases and J dropped 4; count of bases not matched to a gene: 5. This CDR3 has 14 residues. CDR1 is SGHTA, CDR2 FQGNSA, per germline. CDR3 DNA sequence: TGTGCCAGCAGCCCGGGACTAGCAGGAGAGACCCAGTACTTC. Protein sequence: CASSPGLAGETQYF. Full variable domain (rest looked up from reference TRBV7-2 and TRBJ2-5): GAGVSQSPSNKVTEKGKDVELRCDPISGHTALYWYRQSLGQGLEFLIYFQGNSAPDKSGLPSDRFSAERTGGSVSTLTIQRTQQEDSAVYLCASSPGLAGETQYFGPGTRLLVL.

The genes are TRBV5-4 and TRBJ2-7; a weak D match, TRBD1 (5 bases). The CDR3 is 15 residues long. V lost 3 bases and J 7 bases, leaving 20 bases between the germline ends. The germline V gene has CDR1 SGHNT and CDR2 YYREEE (reference sequence). The chain's CDR3 is CASSSSGALLWEQYF. The CDR3 nucleotides are TGTGCCAGCAGCTCCTCTGGGGCCCTACTGTGGGAGCAGTACTTC.

J is TRBJ1-2 and V is TRBV30; D perhaps matches TRBD1 (5 bases). The V gene's germline CDR1 is GTSNPN and CDR2 SVGIG (reference sequence). The V gene lost 3 bases and the J gene lost 7 bases, with 12 bases spanning the gap. The CDR3 totals 12 residues. The CDR3 region has the DNA TGTGCCTGGAGGGGTAAGGGGCCTGGCTACACCTTC. Translation: CAWRGKGPGYTF. Drawing the rest from reference TRBV30 and TRBJ1-2, the complete variable domain is SQTIHQWPATLVQPVGSPLSLECTVEGTSNPNLYWYRQAAGRGLQLLFYSVGIGQISSEVPQNLSASRPQDRQFILSSKKLLLSDSGFYLCAWRGKGPGYTFGSGTRLTVV.

This chain links TRBV6-5 with TRBJ2-7; tentatively, D is TRBD1 or TRBD2 (6 bases each). The CDR3 consists of 15 residues. Deletions cut 1 base from V and 4 bases from J, with 14 bases between. Germline-derived CDR1 and CDR2 are MNHEY and SVGAGI. The CDR3 protein is CASSYFGGPGYEQYF. CDR3 sequence (DNA): TGTGCCAGCAGTTACTTTGGGGGGCCGGGGTACGAGCAGTACTTC.